This T cell receptor beta chain was sequenced for a study of shared clonotypes between healthy human individuals. The CDR3 has 14 residues. V dropped 1 base and J dropped 6; count of bases not matched to a gene: 5. Germline CDR1 LGHNA, CDR2 YNFKEQ. Positively selected for CCR7, the CD45RO-negative cells used as naive CD8 cells excluded terminally differentiated effector memory CD45RA+ cells. Profiled with immunoSEQ multiplex PCR; TCRdb holds only in-frame clones, not every one. The sample comprises a few million clones, just over 90% of which are singletons, and around 1.8% rests with the top ten. This receptor was obtained from a young man in good health. Some clones in this sample may be carry-over from other donors' samples. Sequencing input: naive CD8+ T cells from PBMCs. The chain carries TRBV4-2 and TRBJ2-7; 8 bases agree with TRBD1. The CDR3 DNA reads as TGTGCCAGCAGCCAAGGGACAGGGTGGGGCGAGCAGTACTTC. Amino acids: CASSQGTGWGEQYF.